Reported below is one TCR beta chain. Its matching antigen is unknown. The sample comes from a study of cytomegalovirus exposure and HLA in healthy donors. Study-wide findings and caveats: The study flagged about 150 TCR beta chains as cytomegalovirus-associated.

Donors were drawn from the roughly 110-subject validation cohort, separate from the approximately 640-subject first cohort. Assay: immunoSEQ multiplex PCR; the TCRdb copy retains only in-frame clones and omits some. The table records roughly 100,000 clones, about 95% of them present only once. V shed 3 bases, J shed 8 bases, and the junction held 14 bases outside the gene matches. Germline lookup yields CDR1 MDHEN and CDR2 SYDVKM. The CDR3 loop spans 16 amino acids. The chain joins TRBV28 to TRBJ2-3, with 7 bases that match TRBD2. Sequenced sample: PBMCs. The receptor's source is a woman under 30 in good health and CMV-seronegative. The CDR3 sequence: CASSFEGDAGVATQYF. The CDR3, as DNA: TGTGCCAGCAGTTTCGAAGGGGATGCGGGAGTAGCTACGCAGTATTTT.